This T cell receptor beta chain was documented in a study of blood T cells in healthy people across ages. The wider study: Roughly one uniquely barcoded beta molecule per two T cells was captured. Notes on the study in general: The fall in TCR beta diversity per million T cells was roughly linear with age.

The germline gives CDR1 DFQATT, CDR2 SNEGSKA (reference sequence). This CDR3 spans 12 amino acids. Trimming cost V 1 base and J 15 bases, with 16 bases left between them. Combining a sample-barcoded 5' primer with a J-beta primer mix, a second PCR ran for roughly 7 to 12 cycles. A 12-random-nucleotide template-switch adaptor tagged each cDNA molecule. TCRdb fed the 5' RACE reads into MiXCR, producing one record per CDR3 protein. The sample records approximately 580,000 distinct CDR3 sequences, more than 20% being singletons. This clonotype was seen only a few times. The antigen is not known. These same data were also listed under a study on T cells of mothers and their children. From that second work: For each mother, over 8 million TCR beta CDR3 reads were obtained, and for each child, some 3 million.

Sequenced sample: blood. The chain has TRBV20-1 and TRBJ2-1, with D perhaps TRBD2 (6 bases). This receptor was identified in a boy younger than 18 in good health. The CDR3 sequence is CSARAGRERMFF. The CDR3 DNA sequence: TGCAGTGCTAGAGCAGGACGGGAGAGGATGTTCTTC.